The TCR beta chain under discussion was sequenced for a study of cytomegalovirus exposure and HLA in healthy donors. The study, taken as a whole, reports: Some TCR beta chains (164 of them) were listed as cytomegalovirus-associated.

TCRdb keeps only in-frame clones here, not all; method: immunoSEQ multiplex PCR. This table has approximately 300,000 clones, about nine tenths appearing once. Separate from the approximately 670-subject first cohort was the approximately 130-subject validation cohort, to which the donors belonged. Comment on this clone: Its specificity is not known.

Germline assignment: CDR1 MGHRA and CDR2 YSYEKL. The CDR3 has 16 residues. Germline trimming cut 1 base from V and 3 bases from J; bases unmatched to any gene: 5. The receptor was derived from a woman under 30 in good health and CMV-seronegative. Sample: PBMCs. J is TRBJ2-7 and V is TRBV4-1; 11 bases align to TRBD1. CDR3 residues: CASSQGPGTGGYEQYF. DNA for the CDR3: TGCGCCAGCAGCCAAGGCCCGGGGACAGGGGGCTACGAGCAGTACTTC.